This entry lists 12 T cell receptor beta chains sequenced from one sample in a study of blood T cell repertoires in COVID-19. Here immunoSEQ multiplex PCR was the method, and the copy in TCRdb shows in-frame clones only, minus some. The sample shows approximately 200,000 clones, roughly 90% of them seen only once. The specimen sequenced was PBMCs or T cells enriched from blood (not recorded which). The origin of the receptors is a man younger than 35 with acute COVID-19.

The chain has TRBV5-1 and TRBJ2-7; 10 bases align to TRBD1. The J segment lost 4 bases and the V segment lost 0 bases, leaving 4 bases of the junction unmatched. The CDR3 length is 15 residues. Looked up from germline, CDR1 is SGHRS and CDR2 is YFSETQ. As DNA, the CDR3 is TGCGCCAGCAGCTTGGGACAGGGGGCGCAATACGAGCAGTACTTC. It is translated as CASSLGQGAQYEQYF.

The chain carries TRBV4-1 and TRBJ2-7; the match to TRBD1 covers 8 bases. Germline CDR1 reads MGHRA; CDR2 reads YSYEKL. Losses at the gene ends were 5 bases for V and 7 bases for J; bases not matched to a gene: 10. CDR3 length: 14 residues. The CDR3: CASSRPGGNGEQYF. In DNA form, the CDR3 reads TGCGCCAGCAGCAGGCCAGGGGGCAACGGGGAGCAGTACTTC.

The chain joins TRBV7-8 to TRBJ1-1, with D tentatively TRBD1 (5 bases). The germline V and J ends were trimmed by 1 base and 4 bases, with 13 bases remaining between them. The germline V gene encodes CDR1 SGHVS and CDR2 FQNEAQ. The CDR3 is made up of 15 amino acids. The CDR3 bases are TGTGCCAGCAGCTTAGAGCAGGGTGGTAGCACTGAAGCTTTCTTT. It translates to CASSLEQGGSTEAFF.

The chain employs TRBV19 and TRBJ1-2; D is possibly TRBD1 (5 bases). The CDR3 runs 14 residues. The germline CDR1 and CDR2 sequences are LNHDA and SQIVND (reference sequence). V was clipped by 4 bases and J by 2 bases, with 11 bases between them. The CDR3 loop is CASSKGSENYGYTF. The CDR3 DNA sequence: TGTGCCAGTAGTAAGGGGTCAGAGAACTATGGCTACACCTTC. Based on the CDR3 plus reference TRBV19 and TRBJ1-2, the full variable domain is DGGITQSPKYLFRKEGQNVTLSCEQNLNHDAMYWYRQDPGQGLRLIYYSQIVNDFQKGDIAEGYSVSREKKESFPLTVTSAQKNPTAFYLCASSKGSENYGYTFGSGTRLTVV.

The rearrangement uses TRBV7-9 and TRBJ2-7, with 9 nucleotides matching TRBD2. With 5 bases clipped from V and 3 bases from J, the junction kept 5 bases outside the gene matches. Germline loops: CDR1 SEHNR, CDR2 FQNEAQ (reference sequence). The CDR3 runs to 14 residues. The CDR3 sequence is CASSVAGGDYEQYF. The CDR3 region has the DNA TGTGCCAGCAGCGTGGCGGGGGGGGACTACGAGCAGTACTTC.

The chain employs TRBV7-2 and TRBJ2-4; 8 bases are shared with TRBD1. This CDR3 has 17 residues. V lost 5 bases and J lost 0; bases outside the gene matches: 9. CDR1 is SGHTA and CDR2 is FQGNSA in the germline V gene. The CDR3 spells CASSPGFRGLAKNIQYF. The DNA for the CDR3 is TGTGCCAGCAGCCCAGGGTTCAGGGGGCTAGCCAAAAACATTCAGTACTTC.

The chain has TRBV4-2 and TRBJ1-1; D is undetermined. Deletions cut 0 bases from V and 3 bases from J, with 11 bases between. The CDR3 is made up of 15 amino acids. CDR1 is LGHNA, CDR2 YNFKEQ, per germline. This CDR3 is CASSQDAAGDTEAFF. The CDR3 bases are TGTGCCAGCAGCCAAGATGCAGCGGGCGACACTGAAGCTTTCTTT.

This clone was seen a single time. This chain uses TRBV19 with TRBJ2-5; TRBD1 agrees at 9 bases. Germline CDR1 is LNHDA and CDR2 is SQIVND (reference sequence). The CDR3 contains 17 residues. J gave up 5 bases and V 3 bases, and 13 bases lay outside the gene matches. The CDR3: CASSIGPGQGYRETQYF. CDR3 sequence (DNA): TGTGCCAGTAGTATCGGGCCAGGACAGGGGTATAGGGAGACCCAGTACTTC.

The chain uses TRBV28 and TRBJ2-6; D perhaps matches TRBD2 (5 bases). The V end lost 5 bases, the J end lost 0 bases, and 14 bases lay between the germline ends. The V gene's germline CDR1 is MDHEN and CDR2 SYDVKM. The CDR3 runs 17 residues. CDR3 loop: CASSPRGVLSGANVLTF. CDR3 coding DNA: TGTGCCAGCAGTCCCCGGGGAGTCCTCTCTGGGGCCAACGTCCTGACTTTC.

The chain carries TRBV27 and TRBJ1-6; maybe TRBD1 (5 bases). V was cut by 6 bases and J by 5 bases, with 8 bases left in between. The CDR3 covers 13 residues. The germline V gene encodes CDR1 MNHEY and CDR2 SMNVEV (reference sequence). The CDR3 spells CASRDTNNSPLHF. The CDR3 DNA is TGTGCCAGCAGGGACACAAATAATTCACCCCTCCACTTT.

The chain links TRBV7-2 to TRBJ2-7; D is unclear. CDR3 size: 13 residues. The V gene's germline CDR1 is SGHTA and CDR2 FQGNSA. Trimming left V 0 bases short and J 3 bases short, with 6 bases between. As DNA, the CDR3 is TGTGCCAGCAGCTTAGCTTCTAACTACGAGCAGTACTTC. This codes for CASSLASNYEQYF.

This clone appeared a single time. The CDR3: CASSGGTVYGYTF. The DNA for the CDR3 is TGTGCCAGCAGCGGCGGGACAGTCTATGGCTACACCTTC. The chain carries TRBV9 and TRBJ1-2, with 7 bases aligning to TRBD1. Germline values: CDR1 SGDLS, CDR2 YYNGEE. V lost 3 bases to trimming and J lost 4 bases; unmatched junction nucleotides: 3. CDR3 length: 13 amino acids. Full variable domain (missing parts from reference TRBV9 and TRBJ1-2): DSGVTQTPKHLITATGQRVTLRCSPRSGDLSVYWYQQSLDQGLQFLIQYYNGEERAKGNILERFSAQQFPDLHSELNLSSLELGDSALYFCASSGGTVYGYTFGSGTRLTVV.